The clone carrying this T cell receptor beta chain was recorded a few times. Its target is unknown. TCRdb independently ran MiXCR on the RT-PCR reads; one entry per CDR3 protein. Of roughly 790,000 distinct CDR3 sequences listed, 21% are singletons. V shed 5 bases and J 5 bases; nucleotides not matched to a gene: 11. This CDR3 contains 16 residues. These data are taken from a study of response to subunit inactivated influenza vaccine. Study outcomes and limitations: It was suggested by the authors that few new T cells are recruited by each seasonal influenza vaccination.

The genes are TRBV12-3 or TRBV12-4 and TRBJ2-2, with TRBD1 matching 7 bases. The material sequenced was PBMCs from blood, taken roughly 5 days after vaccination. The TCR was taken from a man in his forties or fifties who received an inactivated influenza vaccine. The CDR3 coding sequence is TGTGCCAGCAGTCTATACCCCCGACAGGGTACCGGGGAGCTGTTTTTT. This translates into CASSLYPRQGTGELFF.